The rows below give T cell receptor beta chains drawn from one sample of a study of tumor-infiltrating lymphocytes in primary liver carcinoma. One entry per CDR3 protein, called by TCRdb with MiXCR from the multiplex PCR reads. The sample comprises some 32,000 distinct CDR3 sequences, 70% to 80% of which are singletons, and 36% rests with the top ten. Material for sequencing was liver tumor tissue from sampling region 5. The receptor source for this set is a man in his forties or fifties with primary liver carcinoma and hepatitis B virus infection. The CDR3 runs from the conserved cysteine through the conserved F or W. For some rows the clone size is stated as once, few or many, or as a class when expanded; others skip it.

CASSQVGQGDGYTF	TRBV4-1	TRBJ1-2	.	14
CTSSQTNNEQFF	TRBV27	TRBJ2-1	once	12
CARSLQGTSGSVGQYF	TRBV12-3/TRBV12-4	TRBJ2-3	.	16
CASNQGTGRGFYNEQFF	TRBV4-1	TRBJ2-1	.	17
CASTAGGNVQYF	TRBV12-3/TRBV12-4	TRBJ2-7	.	12
CASSPSVDRAKNIQYF	TRBV4-1	TRBJ2-4	.	16
CSVALAGAFYERYF	TRBV29-1	TRBJ2-7	.	14
CNVRHNRITGELFF	TRBV29-1	TRBJ2-2	.	14
CAISESGTSGSREQFF	TRBV10-3	TRBJ2-1	many	16
CASSQSGPGELFF	TRBV3-1	TRBJ2-2	.	13
CASSLVPSGNQETQYF	TRBV28	TRBJ2-5	many	16
CTSSLGEGDWGDTQYF	TRBV5-1	TRBJ2-3	.	16
CASSMGTGGSYKQYF	TRBV12-3/TRBV12-4	TRBJ2-7	.	15
CASSLVCFGELLF	TRBV11-1	TRBJ2-2	.	13
CASSQDPNPYSNQSQHF	TRBV4-1	TRBJ1-5	.	17
CASSSRAGDYEQYF	TRBV11-2	TRBJ2-7	once	14
CIAEQGNTQYF	TRBV29-1	TRBJ2-4	.	11
CAINEQEGNADAQYF	TRBV10-3	TRBJ2-3	.	15
CASSVEGNDQPQHF	TRBV5-5	TRBJ1-5	.	14
CVSSQETSRDTQYF	TRBV4-2	TRBJ2-3	.	14
CACSLSGTSLDEQYF	TRBV5-4	TRBJ2-7	.	15
CASSQGYRNYGHIF	TRBV4-1	TRBJ1-2	once	14
CSSGSKNSPLHF	TRBV12-3/TRBV12-4	TRBJ1-6	.	12
CASSLLGLAEQYF	TRBV18	TRBJ2-7	few	13
CASGLQRTSNTGELFF	TRBV25-1	TRBJ2-2	many	16
CASSLVDNEQFF	TRBV11-3	TRBJ2-1	.	12
CASSLEQYTDTQYF	TRBV11-2	TRBJ2-3	once	14
CASISIVDSYEQYF	TRBV12-3/TRBV12-4	TRBJ2-7	.	14
CSARTEGNEQFF	TRBV29-1	TRBJ2-1	.	12
CASRPQREGLGEHFF	TRBV11-2	TRBJ2-1	.	15
CASSLFDPSTDTQYF	TRBV12-3/TRBV12-4	TRBJ2-3	.	15
CASSPRQGSYNEHFF	TRBV5-5	TRBJ2-1	once	15
CAINLELYTDMQYF	TRBV11-2	TRBJ2-3	.	14
CVSSLCGAPTGELFF	TRBV12-3/TRBV12-4	TRBJ2-2	.	15
CASSLDFPSYNEQIF	TRBV5-5	TRBJ2-1	.	15
CASSLASPSSGSCTGELFF	TRBV5-5	TRBJ2-2	.	19
CVSNLASPCSGSWTGELFF	TRBV5-5	TRBJ2-2	once	19
CASSYLRERDNLCYGYTF	TRBV12-3/TRBV12-4	TRBJ1-2	.	18
CAGSSRTGGYDQYF	TRBV11-2	TRBJ2-7	.	14
CASSFFTSERNCEQYF	TRBV7-9	TRBJ2-7	.	16
CVSAPGSIYGYTF	TRBV6-5	TRBJ1-2	.	13